The next 9 T cell receptor beta chains were all read from a single sample in a study of T cell clonality in common variable immunodeficiency. No cognate antigen is known for these TCRs. TCRdb's table, derived via immunoSEQ multiplex PCR, lists solely in-frame clones and lacks some. Listed for the sample are around 24,000 clones, none seen a single time. Study-level results: Common variable immunodeficiency TCR beta sequences reportedly had fewer deletions and N-nucleotide insertions.

Sequencing was done on a sample of peripheral blood mononuclear cells. The receptors stem from a human donor with common variable immunodeficiency.

At least ten counts were recorded for this clone. This CDR3 is CASSELAGLLDTQYF. Partial CDR3 DNA: TGTGCCAGCAGTGAACTAGCGGGGCTTTTAGATACG. The chain has TRBV6-1 and TRBJ2-3, with 9 bases that match TRBD2. From the germline J gene comes the end of the CDR3, since the read stops 3 residues before it. The germline V gene encodes CDR1 MNHNS and CDR2 SASEGT. Trimming removed 2 bases from V and 5 bases from J; junction bases left unmatched: 5. CDR3 length: 15 residues.

Ten or more counts support this clone. Read sequence stops 3 residues before the CDR3 end, and the germline J gene provides the missing end. The V call is TRBV7-8, the J call TRBJ2-7, with 9 positions matching TRBD2. CDR1 and CDR2 (germline): SGHVS, FQNEAQ. This CDR3 contains 16 residues. V was clipped by 5 bases and J by 5 bases; unmatched bases: 13. The chain's CDR3 is CASSLWAGGPSNEQYF. CDR3 DNA (partial): TGTGCCAGCAGCCTATGGGCGGGAGGGCCCTCGAACGAG.

At least ten counts were recorded for this clone. The read is 3 residues too short to cover the CDR3 end, so that end is filled in from the germline J gene. The chain joins TRBV20-1 to TRBJ2-5; 8 nucleotides line up with TRBD2. The CDR3 runs 15 residues. Germline assignment: CDR1 DFQATT and CDR2 SNEGSKA (reference sequence). V gave up 1 base and J gave up 5 bases; unmatched junction bases: 9. The sequenced part of the CDR3 DNA is TGCAGTGCTAGAGCGTCCTCGGGGGGGCGGGAGACC. This gives the protein CSARASSGGRET. In full, the CDR3 reads CSARASSGGRETQYF.

This clone appeared many times. Coverage ceases 3 residues before the CDR3 finishes, and the germline J gene fills in the end. V gene TRBV29-1 combines with J gene TRBJ1-2; 7 nucleotides line up with TRBD1. The CDR3 extends over 17 amino acids. Germline V gene sequence: CDR1 SQVTM, CDR2 ANQGSEA. Unmatched junction bases numbered 19, after V lost 5 bases and J lost 4 bases. Here the CDR3 reads CSVFGTGTDSQVYGYTF. CDR3 DNA (partial): TGCAGCGTTTTTGGGACCGGGACAGACTCGCAGGTCTATGGC.

This clone was seen many times. The read gets to within 3 residues of the CDR3 end, and the germline J gene fills in the rest. J is TRBJ2-5 and V is TRBV24-1; 8 nucleotides line up with TRBD1. The CDR3 totals 15 residues. With V trimmed by 4 bases and J by 5 bases, 8 bases remained unmatched. Germline V gene data show CDR1 as KGHDR and CDR2 as SFDVKD. Incomplete CDR3 DNA: TGTGCCACCAGTGACCACAGGGGGGTAACTGAGACC. Translated, it gives CATSDHRGVTET. From start to end, the CDR3 is CATSDHRGVTETQYF.

This clone was detected many times. The DNA ends 3 residues before the CDR3 does, and the rest of the CDR3 is filled in from the germline J gene. The rearrangement links TRBV30 to TRBJ1-1; D is undetermined. CDR1 and CDR2 (germline): GTSNPN, SVGIG (reference sequence). Trimming took off 3 bases at V and 2 bases at J, with 7 bases between the two ends. This CDR3 region has 12 residues. The DNA read from the CDR3 is TGTGCCTGGAGCGGGTTCAACACTGAA. Protein: CAWSGFNTE. The whole CDR3 protein reads CAWSGFNTEAFF.

At least ten counts were recorded for this clone. The read ends 3 residues shy of where the CDR3 ends; the end is completed using the germline J gene. V usage is TRBV5-1 and J usage is TRBJ2-1, with D possibly being TRBD2 (6 bases). The V and J ends lost 5 bases and 2 bases respectively, with 14 bases between them. The CDR3 loop spans 15 amino acids. Germline assignment: CDR1 SGHRS and CDR2 YFSETQ. The part of the CDR3 DNA that was read is TGCGCCAGCAGTCCAACCGGGACTCCCTACAATGAG. It encodes CASSPTGTPYNE. The CDR3 in full is CASSPTGTPYNEQFF.

Only a few counts were recorded for this clone. Coverage ceases 3 residues before the CDR3 finishes, and the germline J gene fills in the end. The chain has TRBV30 and TRBJ1-6; TRBD1 matches 7 bases. The germline V gene has CDR1 GTSNPN and CDR2 SVGIG (reference sequence). Trimming cost V 4 bases and J 4 bases; bases outside gene matches: 7. CDR3 length: 15 residues. CDR3: CAWTRQGEYNSPLHF. The CDR3 DNA, read in part, is TGTGCCTGGACCCGGCAGGGGGAGTATAATTCACCC.

Details on this clone: The read gets to within 3 residues of the CDR3 end, and the germline J gene fills in the rest. The gene calls are TRBV18 and TRBJ2-5, with 12 bases aligning to TRBD2. There are 17 residues in the CDR3. The germline V gene encodes CDR1 KGHSH and CDR2 LQKENI. With V trimmed by 3 bases and J by 1 base, 6 bases remained unmatched. Partial CDR3 DNA: TGTGCCAGCTCACCCCGACTAGCGGGGGTGACCCAAGAGACC. Amino acids: CASSPRLAGVTQET. The full CDR3 protein is CASSPRLAGVTQETQYF.